This T cell receptor beta chain is drawn from a study of response to subunit inactivated influenza vaccine. MiXCR, run by TCRdb on the RT-PCR reads, gives a single entry per CDR3 protein. The sample consists of hundreds of thousands of distinct CDR3 sequences, 10% to 12% of them appearing once. The CDR3 contains 15 residues. V trimming: 0 bases; J trimming: 2 bases; junction bases outside the gene matches: 2. The germline CDR1 and CDR2 sequences are GTSNPN and SVGIG (reference sequence). This clonotype has more than one count but fewer than ten. This sample was shared with a second study, whose subject was T cells expressing NK-cell markers. That publication notes: Making the TCR beta cDNA relied on 5'RACE template switching with UMIs. For several experiments, T cell sorting was restricted to the alpha-beta TCR population by means of an anti-gamma-delta TCR antibody. In over 5 donors, dominant CD3+CD56+NKG2C+ clonotypes ranked among the top 10 CD8+ clonotypes. Researchers report these clonotypes also headed the CD3+CD56-NKG2C+ fraction in a few donors.

J is TRBJ2-1 and V is TRBV30; 9 nucleotides agree with TRBD2. The sequences come from PBMCs from blood, collected on the day of vaccination. This clonotype was obtained from a man aged 50-60 years who received an inactivated influenza vaccine. CDR3 sequence reads: CAWSVLAGTYNEQFF. The CDR3 DNA reads TGTGCCTGGAGTGTCCTAGCGGGAACCTACAATGAGCAGTTCTTC.